This passage covers 3 T cell receptor beta chains from one sample sequenced in a study of Graves' ophthalmopathy and Graves' hyperthyroidism. The sequenced template was RNA, covering the TCR beta CDR3 region. An initial RT-PCR round employing HTBI primers preceded a second-round multiplex PCR. TCRdb passed the multiplex PCR reads through MiXCR, listing each CDR3 protein once. The sample records 350,000 to 450,000 distinct CDR3 sequences, around 20% being singletons. Sample: peripheral blood. The receptors were sampled from a woman aged 18 to 35 with Graves' ophthalmopathy.

V usage is TRBV15 and J usage is TRBJ2-5; 12 bases line up with TRBD2. This CDR3 spans 16 amino acids. The germline V gene has CDR1 LNHNV and CDR2 YYDKDF (reference sequence). J gave up 5 bases and V 6 bases, and 10 bases lay outside the gene matches. The CDR3 DNA is TGTGCCACCAGTAAAACTAGCGGGGGGTACGGTGAGACCCAGTACTTC. Translating gives CATSKTSGGYGETQYF.

The rearrangement joins TRBV11-3 to TRBJ1-1; D is ambiguous. This CDR3 has 15 amino acids. The germline V and J ends were trimmed by 1 base and 1 base, with 10 bases remaining between them. Germline CDR1 and CDR2: SGHNT and YENEEA. This CDR3 reads CASSLGRPGNTEAFF. In nucleotides, the CDR3 is TGTGCCAGCAGCTTAGGCAGGCCGGGGAACACTGAAGCTTTCTTT. Complete variable domain (other parts from reference TRBV11-3 and TRBJ1-1): EAGVVQSPRYKIIEKKQPVAFWCNPISGHNTLYWYLQNLGQGPELLIRYENEEAVDDSQLPKDRFSAERLKGVDSTLKIQPAELGDSAVYLCASSLGRPGNTEAFFGQGTRLTVV.

This clonotype was picked up a small number of times. The gene calls are TRBV5-1 and TRBJ2-5, with a possible D match to TRBD2 (5 bases). The V gene's germline CDR1 is SGHRS and CDR2 YFSETQ. The CDR3 is 15 amino acids. The ends were cut back, 4 bases at V and 1 base at J, with 14 bases in the middle. CDR3 in DNA: TGCGCCAGCAGCAAACATGGGGAGCTCCAAGAGACCCAGTACTTC. It codes for CASSKHGELQETQYF.